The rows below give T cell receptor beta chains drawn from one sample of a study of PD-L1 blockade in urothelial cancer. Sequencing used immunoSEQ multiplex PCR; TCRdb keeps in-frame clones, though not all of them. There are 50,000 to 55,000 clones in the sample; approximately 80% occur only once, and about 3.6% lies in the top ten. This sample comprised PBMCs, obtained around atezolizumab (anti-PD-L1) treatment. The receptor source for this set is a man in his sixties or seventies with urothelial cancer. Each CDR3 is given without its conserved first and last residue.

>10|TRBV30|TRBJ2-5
AWSGPGGKKY
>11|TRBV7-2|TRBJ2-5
ASSLALQETQY
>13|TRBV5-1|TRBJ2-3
ASSPPAGPPDTQY
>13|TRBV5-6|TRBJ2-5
ASSSSTGQAETQY
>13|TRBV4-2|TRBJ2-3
ASSQDKRITDTQY
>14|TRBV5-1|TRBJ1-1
ASSLNTGRGDTEAF
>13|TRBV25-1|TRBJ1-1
ASSPSGGEQSEAF
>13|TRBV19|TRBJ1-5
ASSNQQGAPQPQH
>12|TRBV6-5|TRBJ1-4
ASGRGETNEKLF
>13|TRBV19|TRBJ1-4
ASSPRTLSNEKLF
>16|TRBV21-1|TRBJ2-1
ASSKSDLAGDSYNEQF
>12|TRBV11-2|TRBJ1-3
ASSLSGPRDTIY
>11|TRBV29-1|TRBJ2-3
SVDAGSTDTQY
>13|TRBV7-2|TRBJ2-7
ASSVAWGGTYEQY
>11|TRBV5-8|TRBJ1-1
ASSLLRAGGAF
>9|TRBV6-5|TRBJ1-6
ASSYRDTLH
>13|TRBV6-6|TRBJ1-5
ASRDGTGGNQPQH
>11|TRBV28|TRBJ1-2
ASLPTGNYGYT
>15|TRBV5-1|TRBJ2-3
ASSLLAGEGGTDTQY
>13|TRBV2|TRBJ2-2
ASGPEVSNTGELF
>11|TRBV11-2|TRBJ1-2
ASSLGGFYGYT
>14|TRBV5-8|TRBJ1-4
ASSLVFGGHNEKLF
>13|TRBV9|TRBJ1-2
ASSPRQGAYYGYT
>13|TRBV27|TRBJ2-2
ASSSRDRHTGELF
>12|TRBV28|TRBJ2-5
ASSLSTSIETQY
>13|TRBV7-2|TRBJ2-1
ASSLDRTTYNEQF
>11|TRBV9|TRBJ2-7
ASSVTGHGEQY
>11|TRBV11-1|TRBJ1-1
ASSNRGNTEAF
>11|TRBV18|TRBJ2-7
ASSPYRVYEQY
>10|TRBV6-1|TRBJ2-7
ASSAQATEQY
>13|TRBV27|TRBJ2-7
ASSLWAGSYHEQY
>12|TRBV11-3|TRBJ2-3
ASSSGQVTDTQY
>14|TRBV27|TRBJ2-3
ASSVLRGLQTDTQY
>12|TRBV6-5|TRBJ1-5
ASTIGQGNQPQH
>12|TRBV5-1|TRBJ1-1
ASSLNSLNTEAF
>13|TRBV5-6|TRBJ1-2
ASSSQDVSGYGYT
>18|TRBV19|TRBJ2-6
ASSTALRARLTSGANVLT
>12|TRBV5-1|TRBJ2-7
ASEPGGTAYEQY
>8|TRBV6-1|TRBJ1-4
ASGTGKLF
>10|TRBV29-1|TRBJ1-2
SGSVGLYGCT
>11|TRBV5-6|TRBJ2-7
ASSPYTVYEQY
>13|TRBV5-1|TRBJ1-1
ASSLGGGTRTEAF
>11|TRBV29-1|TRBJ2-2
SAGTGSSGELF